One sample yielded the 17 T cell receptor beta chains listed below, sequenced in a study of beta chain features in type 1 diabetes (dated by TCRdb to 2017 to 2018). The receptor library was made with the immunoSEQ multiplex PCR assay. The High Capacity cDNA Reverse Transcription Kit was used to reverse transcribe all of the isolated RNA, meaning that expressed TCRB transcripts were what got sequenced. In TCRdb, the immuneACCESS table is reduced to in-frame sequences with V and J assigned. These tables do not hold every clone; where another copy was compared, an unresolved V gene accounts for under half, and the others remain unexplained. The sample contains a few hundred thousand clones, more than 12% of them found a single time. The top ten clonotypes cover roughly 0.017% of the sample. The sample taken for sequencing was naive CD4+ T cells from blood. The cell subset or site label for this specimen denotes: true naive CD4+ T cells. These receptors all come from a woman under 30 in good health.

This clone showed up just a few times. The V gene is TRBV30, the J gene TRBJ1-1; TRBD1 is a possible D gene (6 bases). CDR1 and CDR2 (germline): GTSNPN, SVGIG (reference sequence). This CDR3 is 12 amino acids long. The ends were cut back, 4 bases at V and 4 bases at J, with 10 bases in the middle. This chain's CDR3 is CAWTPGATEAFF. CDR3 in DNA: TGTGCCTGGACCCCAGGGGCCACTGAAGCTTTCTTT.

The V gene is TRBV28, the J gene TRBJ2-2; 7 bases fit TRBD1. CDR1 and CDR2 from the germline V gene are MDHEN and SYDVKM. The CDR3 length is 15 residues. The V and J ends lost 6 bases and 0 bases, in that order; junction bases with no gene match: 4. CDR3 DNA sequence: TGTGCCAGCAGGGCCACAGGGGCGAACACCGGGGAGCTGTTTTTT. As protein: CASRATGANTGELFF.

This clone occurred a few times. The CDR3 DNA reads as TGTGCCAGCAGCTTGGTCAGGGGGGAAGCTTTCTTT. Translation: CASSLVRGEAFF. The rearrangement links TRBV5-6 to TRBJ1-1; TRBD1 matches at 7 bases. V trimming: 0 bases; J trimming: 8 bases; junction bases outside the gene matches: 1. CDR1 is SGHDT, CDR2 YYEEEE, per germline. This CDR3 is 12 amino acids long.

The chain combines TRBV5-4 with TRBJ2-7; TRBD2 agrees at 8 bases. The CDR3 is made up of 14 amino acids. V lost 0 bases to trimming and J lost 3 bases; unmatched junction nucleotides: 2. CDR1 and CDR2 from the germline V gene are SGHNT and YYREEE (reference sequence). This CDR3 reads CASSLAGRVYEQYF. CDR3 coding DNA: TGTGCCAGCAGCTTGGCCGGGAGGGTCTACGAGCAGTACTTC.

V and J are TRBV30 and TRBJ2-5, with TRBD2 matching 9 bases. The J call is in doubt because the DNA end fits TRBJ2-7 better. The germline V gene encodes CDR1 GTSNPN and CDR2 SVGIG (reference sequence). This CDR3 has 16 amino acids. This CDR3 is CAWSVLGGRANYEQYF. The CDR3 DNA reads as TGTGCCTGGAGTGTACTTGGCGGGAGGGCCAACTACGAGCAGTACTTC.

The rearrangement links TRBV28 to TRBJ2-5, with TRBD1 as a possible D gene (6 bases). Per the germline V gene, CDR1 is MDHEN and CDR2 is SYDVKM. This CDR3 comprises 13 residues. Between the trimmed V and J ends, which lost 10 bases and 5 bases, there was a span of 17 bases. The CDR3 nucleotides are TGTGCCACCTACTTTGATGGGGGCGAGACCCAGTACTTC. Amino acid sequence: CATYFDGGETQYF.

The CDR3 reads CASSPARREETQYF. The CDR3 DNA sequence: TGTGCCAGCTCACCTGCCCGGAGAGAAGAGACCCAGTACTTC. The chain uses TRBV18 and TRBJ2-5; D remains ambiguous. There are 14 residues in the CDR3. With 3 bases removed from V and 3 bases from J, the gap between germline ends came to 11 bases. From germline, CDR1 is KGHSH and CDR2 LQKENI.

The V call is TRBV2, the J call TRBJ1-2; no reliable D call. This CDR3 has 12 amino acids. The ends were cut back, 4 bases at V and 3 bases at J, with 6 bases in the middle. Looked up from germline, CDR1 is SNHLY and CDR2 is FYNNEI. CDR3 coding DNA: TGTGCCAGCAGTGGCGATGACTATGGCTACACCTTC. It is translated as CASSGDDYGYTF.

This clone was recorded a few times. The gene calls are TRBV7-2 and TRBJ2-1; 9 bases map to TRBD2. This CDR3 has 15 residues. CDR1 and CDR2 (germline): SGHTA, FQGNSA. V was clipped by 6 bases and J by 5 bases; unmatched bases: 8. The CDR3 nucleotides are TGTGCCAGCAGACTTGGGGGGACTAGCAACAATGAGCAGTTCTTC. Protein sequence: CASRLGGTSNNEQFF. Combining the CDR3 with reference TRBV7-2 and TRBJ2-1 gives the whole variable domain GAGVSQSPSNKVTEKGKDVELRCDPISGHTALYWYRQSLGQGLEFLIYFQGNSAPDKSGLPSDRFSAERTGGSVSTLTIQRTQQEDSAVYLCASRLGGTSNNEQFFGPGTRLTVL.

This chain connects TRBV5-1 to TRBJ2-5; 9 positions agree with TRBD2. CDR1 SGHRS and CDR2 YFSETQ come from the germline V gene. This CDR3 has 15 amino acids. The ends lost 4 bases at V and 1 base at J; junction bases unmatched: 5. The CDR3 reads CASSPLAGTQETQYF. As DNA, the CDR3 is TGCGCCAGCAGCCCCCTAGCGGGGACCCAAGAGACCCAGTACTTC.

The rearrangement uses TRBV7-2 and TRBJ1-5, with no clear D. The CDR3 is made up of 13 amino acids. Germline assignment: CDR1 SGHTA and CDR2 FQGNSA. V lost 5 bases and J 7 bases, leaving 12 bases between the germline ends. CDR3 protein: CASSPRGNQPQHF. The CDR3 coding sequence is TGTGCCAGCAGCCCCCGCGGGAACCAGCCCCAGCATTTT. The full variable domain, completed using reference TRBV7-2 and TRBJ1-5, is GAGVSQSPSNKVTEKGKDVELRCDPISGHTALYWYRQSLGQGLEFLIYFQGNSAPDKSGLPSDRFSAERTGGSVSTLTIQRTQQEDSAVYLCASSPRGNQPQHFGDGTRLSIL.

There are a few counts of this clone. CDR3 loop: CASSLTREANYGYTF. The CDR3 region has the DNA TGTGCCAGCAGCCTAACACGGGAAGCTAACTATGGCTACACCTTC. The V and J genes are TRBV7-2 and TRBJ1-2, with D uncertain. Trimming cost V 5 bases and J 0 bases, with 13 bases left between them. Germline V gives CDR1 SGHTA, CDR2 FQGNSA. CDR3 length: 15 amino acids.

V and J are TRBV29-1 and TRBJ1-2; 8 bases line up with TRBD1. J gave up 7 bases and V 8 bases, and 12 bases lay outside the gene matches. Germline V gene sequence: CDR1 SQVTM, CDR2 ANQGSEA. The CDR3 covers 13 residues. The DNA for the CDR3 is TGCAGCACACTACAGGACAGGGTCGGTGGCTACACCTTC. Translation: CSTLQDRVGGYTF.

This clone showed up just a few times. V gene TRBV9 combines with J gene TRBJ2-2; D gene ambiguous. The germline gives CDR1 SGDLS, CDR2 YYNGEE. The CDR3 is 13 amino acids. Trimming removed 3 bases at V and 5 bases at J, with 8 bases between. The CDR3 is CASSAYVTGELFF. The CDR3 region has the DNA TGTGCCAGCAGCGCCTATGTGACCGGGGAGCTGTTTTTT.

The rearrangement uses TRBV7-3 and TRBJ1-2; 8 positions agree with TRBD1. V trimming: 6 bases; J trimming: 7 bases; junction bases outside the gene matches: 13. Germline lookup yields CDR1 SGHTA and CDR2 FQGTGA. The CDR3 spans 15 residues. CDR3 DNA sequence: TGTGCCAGCAGTCCCGGGACAGGCCATCTGGGTGGCTACACCTTC. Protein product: CASSPGTGHLGGYTF.

CDR3 sequence: CASSPRQGAYNEQFF. In nucleotides, the CDR3 is TGTGCCAGCAGCCCGCGACAGGGAGCCTACAATGAGCAGTTCTTC. The chain carries TRBV11-2 and TRBJ2-1; TRBD1 agrees at 7 bases. The CDR3 spans 15 residues. The V gene end was trimmed by 5 bases and the J gene end by 2 bases; junction bases not matched to a gene: 6. Per germline, CDR1 SGHAT and CDR2 FQNNGV.

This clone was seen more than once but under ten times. The CDR3 loop is CSVDRAGGTDTQYF. The CDR3 DNA is TGCAGCGTTGACAGGGCGGGAGGCACAGATACGCAGTATTTT. The V and J genes are TRBV29-1 and TRBJ2-3; 7 nucleotides line up with TRBD2. From germline, CDR1 is SQVTM and CDR2 ANQGSEA. The CDR3 is made up of 14 amino acids. Trimming took 3 bases from V and 1 from J; bases not matched to a gene: 4.